This T cell receptor (beta chain) stems from a study of PD-1 blockade in classical Hodgkin lymphoma. Here immunoSEQ multiplex PCR was the method, and the copy in TCRdb shows in-frame clones only, minus some. The data hold about 36,000 clones, with about 70% observed a single time. Each patient experienced a relapse that followed autologous stem cell transplantation, and brentuximab vedotin exposure varied. Deletions cut 2 bases from V and 2 bases from J, with 7 bases between. The CDR3 has 13 amino acids. CDR1 is MNHEY and CDR2 is SVGAGI in the germline V gene. This TCR was recovered from a human donor with classical Hodgkin lymphoma. The specimen was peripheral blood mononuclear cells (PBMCs), collected before the second cycle of nivolumab. The chain couples TRBV6-5 to TRBJ2-7; D remains unclear. The CDR3 bases are TGTGCCAGCAGTTACCTGGGAACCTACGAGCAGTACTTC. It is translated as CASSYLGTYEQYF.